The present TCR beta chain was sequenced within a study of shared clonotypes between healthy human individuals. Trimming removed 0 bases from V and 1 base from J, with 4 bases in between. Germline V gene sequence: CDR1 SGHDT, CDR2 YYEEEE. This CDR3 comprises 13 residues. TCRdb keeps only in-frame clones here, not all; method: immunoSEQ multiplex PCR. The sample holds 1.5 million to 1.9 million clones, 98% seen once. Naive CD45RA+ and memory CD45RA-negative subsets were split from CD4+ cells. As concerns this clone: The sample contains more than one DNA sequence encoding this CDR3.

The sequencing input was naive CD4+ T cells sorted from blood. Subset in this sample: CD45RA+ positively selected. The chain employs TRBV5-6 and TRBJ2-5, with unresolved D. The sequence came from a man aged 30-40 years in good health. The CDR3 DNA reads as TGTGCCAGCAGCTTGGGTCTCCAAGAGACCCAGTACTTC. Translating it yields CASSLGLQETQYF.